These T cell receptor beta chains were read from a single sample in a study of T-cell memory formation after mild COVID-19. Using its own MiXCR run on the 5' RACE reads, TCRdb lists one record per CDR3 protein. Altogether roughly 300,000 distinct CDR3 sequences are present, around 8% being singletons, with the ten largest covering 20% to 25%. Sequencing used PBMCs or a T cell subset sorted from them (not recorded which). Receptors originate from a man between 18 and 29 years old who had mild COVID-19 (a few samples of this study predate the infection). Cell type and time point are not known. Each CDR3 is given without its conserved first and last residue. A D gene is named only where the DNA matches it firmly.

d_call: NA; v_call: TRBV18; j_call: TRBJ1-2; cdr3_aa: ASSPLPTYGYT
d_call: NA; v_call: TRBV5-1; j_call: TRBJ2-6; cdr3_aa: ASRAGNSGANVLT
d_call: NA; v_call: TRBV6-6; j_call: TRBJ1-1; cdr3_aa: ASSRPRGNTEAF
d_call: TRBD1; v_call: TRBV5-1; j_call: TRBJ2-3; cdr3_aa: ASSPGQDGTDTQY
d_call: TRBD1; v_call: TRBV29-1; j_call: TRBJ1-1; cdr3_aa: SVSGTGVLNTEAF
d_call: TRBD1; v_call: TRBV18; j_call: TRBJ2-3; cdr3_aa: ASSLLGTGPTDTQY
d_call: NA; v_call: TRBV5-1; j_call: TRBJ2-2; cdr3_aa: ASSSPRGDGELF
d_call: NA; v_call: TRBV7-9; j_call: TRBJ1-1; cdr3_aa: ASRQGWGNTEAF
d_call: NA; v_call: TRBV4-3; j_call: TRBJ2-4; cdr3_aa: ASSQVGGVAKNIQY
d_call: NA; v_call: TRBV4-3; j_call: TRBJ2-7; cdr3_aa: ASSQDRHSYEQY
d_call: NA; v_call: TRBV18; j_call: TRBJ2-5; cdr3_aa: ASSPSDETQY
d_call: NA; v_call: TRBV20-1; j_call: TRBJ2-1; cdr3_aa: SARDLRGSYNEQF
d_call: NA; v_call: TRBV7-9; j_call: TRBJ1-4; cdr3_aa: ASSQVRGVEKLF
d_call: NA; v_call: TRBV20-1; j_call: TRBJ1-4; cdr3_aa: SARNLLEKLF
d_call: NA; v_call: TRBV3-1; j_call: TRBJ2-2; cdr3_aa: ASSQGWMANTGELF
d_call: TRBD2; v_call: TRBV6-2/TRBV6-3; j_call: TRBJ2-1; cdr3_aa: ASTPSGHNEQF
d_call: NA; v_call: TRBV7-2; j_call: TRBJ2-1; cdr3_aa: ARGPTHEQF
d_call: NA; v_call: TRBV7-9; j_call: TRBJ1-4; cdr3_aa: ASSLPRGHTNEKLF
d_call: NA; v_call: TRBV5-1; j_call: TRBJ2-2; cdr3_aa: ASSEAGSAGELF
d_call: NA; v_call: TRBV29-1; j_call: TRBJ2-3; cdr3_aa: STERPGVQDTQY
d_call: TRBD1; v_call: TRBV5-1; j_call: TRBJ1-1; cdr3_aa: ASSFQGQTEAF
d_call: NA; v_call: TRBV6-6; j_call: TRBJ2-5; cdr3_aa: ASSYGRRETQY